Here is one T cell receptor (beta chain) with its context. Some clones are missing from TCRdb's copy, which holds only in-frame ones; the method was immunoSEQ multiplex PCR. The table shows some 130,000 clones, with about nine tenths occurring only once. The data stem from a study of control samples from healthy donors and cancer patients. V lost 5 bases and J lost 4, with 9 bases in between. CDR1 is SGHVS and CDR2 is FNYEAQ in the germline V gene. The CDR3 is 12 residues long. The sequenced sample was blood. The receptor comes from a man between 18 and 35 years old in good health. The chain couples TRBV7-6 to TRBJ2-7; perhaps TRBD1 as D (6 bases). The CDR3 sequence: CASSTTGYEQYF. The CDR3 DNA sequence: TGTGCCAGCAGCACGACAGGATACGAGCAGTACTTC.